Listed here are 4 T cell receptor beta chains from one sample, sequenced in a study of shared clonotypes between healthy human individuals. Produced via immunoSEQ multiplex PCR; TCRdb's table is partial and in-frame only. This table has 300,000 to 400,000 clones, over 70% appearing once. The sequenced sample consisted of memory CD4+ T cells sorted from blood. Described subset: CD45RA-negative fraction. The receptor set was obtained from a man between 25 and 39 years old in good health.

This chain connects TRBV5-6 to TRBJ2-5, with 7 bases fitting TRBD2. In germline, CDR1 is SGHDT, CDR2 YYEEEE. The V gene end was trimmed by 0 bases and the J gene end by 1 base; junction bases not matched to a gene: 6. The CDR3 covers 16 residues. The CDR3 sequence: CASSLAGSSGQETQYF. CDR3 bases: TGTGCCAGCAGCTTGGCAGGGTCTAGCGGCCAAGAGACCCAGTACTTC.

This chain links TRBV5-1 with TRBJ2-3; TRBD1 is a possible D gene (5 bases). Deletions cut 5 bases from V and 0 bases from J, with 10 bases between. Germline CDR1 reads SGHRS; CDR2 reads YFSETQ. This CDR3 comprises 14 residues. The CDR3 region has the DNA TGCGCCAGCAGAAACGGACACAGCACAGATACGCAGTATTTT. Amino acid sequence: CASRNGHSTDTQYF.

The V and J genes are TRBV2 and TRBJ2-1; possibly TRBD2 for D (5 bases). V lost 0 bases, J lost 4 bases, and 10 bases lay in between. Looked up from germline, CDR1 is SNHLY and CDR2 is FYNNEI. This CDR3 contains 15 residues. The CDR3 reads CASSEALPGYNEQFF. The CDR3 coding sequence is TGTGCCAGCAGTGAAGCGCTTCCGGGGTACAATGAGCAGTTCTTC.

V gene TRBV6-5 combines with J gene TRBJ1-1, with D tentatively TRBD1 (6 bases). CDR1 MNHEY and CDR2 SVGAGI come from the germline V gene. V was pared by 8 bases and J by 6 bases, with 19 bases between. The CDR3 is made up of 14 amino acids. CDR3 sequence: CASVWTALASEAFF. In nucleotides, the CDR3 is TGTGCCAGCGTCTGGACAGCCCTGGCCTCTGAAGCTTTCTTT.